This TCR beta chain stems from a study of blood T cells in healthy people across ages. Study-level results: Estimates of diversity drawn from one million T cells were considered underestimates.

About this clonotype: Its antigen is currently unknown.

Primed by a sample-barcoded 5' primer and a J-beta primer mix, a second PCR proceeded for about 6 to 12 cycles. TCRdb reprocessed the 5' RACE reads via MiXCR and lists one record per CDR3 protein. The table shows around 650,000 distinct CDR3 sequences, with roughly 43% occurring only once. The CDR3 covers 11 residues. Per the germline V gene, CDR1 is SQVTM and CDR2 is ANQGSEA. V was trimmed by 3 bases and J by 13 bases, leaving 13 bases between them. Aged roughly 6 to 95, donors were systemically healthy Caucasians from Russia. V gene TRBV29-1 combines with J gene TRBJ2-4; possibly TRBD2 for D (6 bases). The sample was blood. The receptor comes from a man of 80 years or more in good health. The DNA of the CDR3 is TGCAGCGTTGACAGTCCGGGAGAGCAGTACTTC. As protein: CSVDSPGEQYF.